The clone carrying this T cell receptor beta chain was counted a few times. Its antigen is not identified. Germline trimming cut 5 bases from V and 0 bases from J; bases unmatched to any gene: 8. Germline lookup yields CDR1 MDHEN and CDR2 SYDVKM. There are 16 residues in the CDR3. This sample is part of a study of identical twins. General study findings and limits: Cross-sectional statistics, not tracking of the same donors, supported the conclusions. Out-of-frame alpha sequences common to twins exhibited a surplus of low generation probability. Cord blood's abundant beta clonotypes had fewer insertions, unlike memory repertoires.

Each CDR3 protein is one row after TCRdb ran MiXCR on the 5' RACE reads. The data hold about 530,000 distinct CDR3 sequences, with roughly 15% observed a single time. The same sample was also used in a study of yellow fever vaccine responses in identical twins.

V gene TRBV28 combines with J gene TRBJ2-3; 7 bases are a match to TRBD1. The material sequenced was CD4+ T cells sorted from blood. This TCR was sampled from a woman aged 18-29 years in good health. CDR3 DNA: TGTGCCAGCAGTCCTCAGGGGGTCGGAAGCACAGATACGCAGTATTTT. Protein product: CASSPQGVGSTDTQYF. Filled out from reference TRBV28 and TRBJ2-3, the complete variable domain reads DVKVTQSSRYLVKRTGEKVFLECVQDMDHENMFWYRQDPGLGLRLIYFSYDVKMKEKGDIPEGYSVSREKKERFSLILESASTNQTSMYLCASSPQGVGSTDTQYFGPGTRLTVL.